These 30 T cell receptor beta chains originate from one sample sequenced in a study of tumor and adjacent non-tumor tissue in lung cancer. This sample's RNA came from whole unsorted tissue. This non-tumor lung sample came from over 3 cm beyond the tumor edge. TCRbeta libraries were built with three rounds of nested PCR, modified from ARM-PCR. One entry per CDR3 protein results from TCRdb running MiXCR on the multiplex PCR reads. The sample lists around 60,000 distinct CDR3 sequences, about 61% occurring once. The source material was distant non-tumor lung tissue. The receptors derive from a man between 70 and 80 years old with non-small cell lung cancer.

In DNA form, the CDR3 reads TGTGCCAGCCAAGCTGACAGTTCTTATAGCAATCAGCCCCAGCATTTT. Amino acid sequence: CASQADSSYSNQPQHF. This chain connects TRBV4-2 to TRBJ1-5; D perhaps matches TRBD1 (5 bases). Germline CDR1 is LGHNA and CDR2 is YNFKEQ. The CDR3 is 16 amino acids. Trimming stripped 8 bases from V and 0 bases from J, with 17 bases between.

This chain joins TRBV6-5 and TRBJ1-4; the D is unclear. CDR1 and CDR2 (germline): MNHEY, SVGAGI. V was shortened by 10 bases and J by 1 base, with 16 bases between the two germline ends. CDR3 length equals 15 residues. Here the CDR3 reads CANNWASVTNEKLFF. CDR3 DNA: TGTGCCAACAATTGGGCCAGTGTAACTAATGAAAAACTGTTTTTT.

Regarding this clonotype: Being one base from a much bigger clone, this may be a read error. V usage is TRBV4-1 and J usage is TRBJ2-7; the D call may be TRBD1 or TRBD2 (5 bases each). Trimming shortened V by 2 bases and J by 0 bases, and 17 bases separated the two germline ends. This CDR3 has 17 residues. In germline, CDR1 is MGHRA, CDR2 YSYEKL. CDR3 sequence reads: CASSQPPSWGSSYEQYF. The CDR3 bases are TGCGCCAGCAGCCAACCCCCTAGCTGGGGGTCCTCCTACGAGCAGTACTTC.

As concerns this clonotype: Being one base from a much bigger clone, this may be a read error. The V gene is TRBV5-5, the J gene TRBJ1-4; 8 nucleotides align to TRBD1. With V trimmed by 6 bases and J by 4 bases, 8 bases remained unmatched. Per germline, CDR1 SGHKS and CDR2 YYEKEE (reference sequence). The CDR3 has 15 residues. The CDR3 DNA reads as TGTGCCAGCAACACCCAGGGGGCGGTTAATGAAAAACTGTTTTTT. It specifies CASNTQGAVNEKLFF.

This clonotype was counted many times. The genes are TRBV30 and TRBJ1-4, with 10 bases fitting TRBD1. Looked up from germline, CDR1 is GTSNPN and CDR2 is SVGIG (reference sequence). Trimming at V came to 2 bases and at J to 6 bases, leaving 6 bases not matched to a gene. This CDR3 has 15 residues. The CDR3 loop is CAWSPKTGGDEKLFF. DNA of the CDR3: TGTGCCTGGAGTCCGAAGACAGGGGGCGATGAAAAACTGTTTTTT. The whole variable domain, remainder taken from reference TRBV30 and TRBJ1-4, is SQTIHQWPATLVQPVGSPLSLECTVEGTSNPNLYWYRQAAGRGLQLLFYSVGIGQISSEVPQNLSASRPQDRQFILSSKKLLLSDSGFYLCAWSPKTGGDEKLFFGSGTQLSVL.

Points on this clonotype: Sequence at one end of the junction differs from germline and may be a read error. This chain links TRBV11-1 with TRBJ1-6; possible D gene TRBD1, 5 bases. The germline V gene has CDR1 SGHAT and CDR2 FQDESV (reference sequence). CDR3 length equals 15 residues. DNA of the CDR3: TGTGCCTGCAGCACGGACATTCGCGGGTATTTATCCCTCCACTTT. It encodes CACSTDIRGYLSLHF. Looking up the rest from reference TRBV11-1 and TRBJ1-6 gives the full variable domain: EAEVAQSPRYKITEKSQAVAFWCDPISGHATLYWYRQILGQGPELLVQFQDESVVDDSQLPKDRFSAERLKGVDSTLKIQPAELGDSAMYLCACSTDIRGYLSLHFGNGTRLTVT.

Points on this clonotype: In this CDR3 the conserved last residue, phenylalanine or tryptophan, is missing, so a read error is likely. The genes are TRBV14 and TRBJ2-5; the D gene could be TRBD1 or TRBD2 (5 bases each). The CDR3 has 13 amino acids. Germline CDR1 and CDR2: SGHDN and FVKESK. Here the CDR3 reads CASSDGAQETQYS. The CDR3, as DNA: TGTGCAAGCAGCGACGGGGCCCAAGAGACCCAGTACTCC.

V and J are TRBV28 and TRBJ1-2, with 7 bases matching TRBD1. The germline CDR1 and CDR2 sequences are MDHEN and SYDVKM. Trimming removed 8 bases from V and 4 bases from J; junction bases left unmatched: 16. This CDR3 spans 16 amino acids. Here the CDR3 reads CASGESGGGIRYGYTF. The CDR3 DNA sequence: TGTGCCAGCGGAGAATCAGGGGGTGGTATCCGCTATGGCTACACCTTC.

The chain links TRBV6-5 to TRBJ2-4; D not certain. The CDR3 extends over 16 amino acids. V lost 10 bases and J 0 bases, leaving 19 bases between the germline ends. CDR1 is MNHEY and CDR2 is SVGAGI in the germline V gene. This chain's CDR3 is CANSIHPWGAKNIQYF. The CDR3 nucleotides are TGTGCCAACAGCATACACCCATGGGGAGCCAAAAACATTCAGTACTTC.

Notes on this clonotype: One end of the junction varies from germline; a read error may be responsible. The chain links TRBV29-1 to TRBJ2-3, with D perhaps TRBD1 or TRBD2 (6 bases each). This CDR3 contains 14 residues. The germline CDR1 and CDR2 sequences are SQVTM and ANQGSEA. CDR3 sequence: CSVAGTQRTDTQNF. The CDR3 coding sequence is TGCAGCGTCGCCGGGACTCAGAGGACAGATACGCAGAATTTT.

About this clonotype itself: The CDR3 carries no conserved terminal phenylalanine or tryptophan, so it likely arises from a read error. The chain uses TRBV28 and TRBJ2-7, with D possibly being TRBD1 (5 bases). The CDR3 loop spans 13 amino acids. The V end was cut by 7 bases, the J end by 5 bases, with 15 bases between. Germline V lookup: CDR1 MDHEN, CDR2 SYDVKM. The CDR3 nucleotides are TGTGCCAGCATTAGGAGCTCAGGGAACGAGCAGTACCTC. Amino acids: CASIRSSGNEQYL.

About this clonotype: The germline gene is not matched at one end of the junction; a read error may be the cause. V and J are TRBV6-5 and TRBJ2-7; 8 bases match TRBD1. The CDR3 extends over 17 amino acids. Germline CDR1 MNHEY, CDR2 SVGAGI. The CDR3 coding sequence is TGTGACAGCAGTCCATATGCGGGGACAGGCGTATCCTACGAGCAGTACTTC. As protein: CDSSPYAGTGVSYEQYF.

Of note for this clonotype: The missing conserved phenylalanine or tryptophan at the end of this CDR3 makes a read error likely. No DNA is shown, since the ends of the CDR3 on it are uncertain; the CDR3 is the one TCRdb lists. The chain uses TRBV30 and TRBJ1-5. Both ends counted, the CDR3 spans 14 residues. From germline, CDR1 is GTSNPN and CDR2 SVGIG (reference sequence). This CDR3 is CAWSLEGGNQPQHS.

About this clonotype: A much larger clonotype is one base distant, so this may be a read error. The chain combines TRBV5-4 with TRBJ2-7, with D maybe TRBD1 (5 bases). This CDR3 spans 14 amino acids. From germline, CDR1 is SGHNT and CDR2 YYREEE (reference sequence). Trimming took 2 bases from V and 5 from J, leaving 14 bases between them. The CDR3, as DNA: TGTGCCAGCAGCTTAGGGGCATGGATCAACGAGCAGTACTTC. Amino acid sequence: CASSLGAWINEQYF. Together with reference TRBV5-4 and TRBJ2-7, the CDR3 gives the full variable domain: ETGVTQSPTHLIKTRGQQVTLRCSSQSGHNTVSWYQQALGQGPQFIFQYYREEENGRGNFPPRFSGLQFPNYSSELNVNALELDDSALYLCASSLGAWINEQYFGPGTRLTVT.

Notes on this clonotype: One junction end disagrees with the germline gene, perhaps due to a read error. The V call is TRBV6-1, the J call TRBJ1-6; tentatively, D is TRBD1 (5 bases). CDR1 is MNHNS, CDR2 SASEGT, per germline. The CDR3 is 15 residues long. CDR3 DNA sequence: TGTGTCAGCAGTGAAGCAGGGTCGGGTAACTCACCCCTCCACTTT. This codes for CVSSEAGSGNSPLHF.

Note on this clonotype: A read error may account for a junction end that differs from germline. This chain uses TRBV12-3 or TRBV12-4 with TRBJ1-3; 8 positions agree with TRBD1. The CDR3 length is 15 residues. Here the CDR3 DNA reads TGTGACAGCAGTTTGGGACAGGCTACTGGAAGCACCATATATTTT. It translates to CDSSLGQATGSTIYF.

Of note for this clonotype: A much larger clone is a single base away; this may be a read error. Since the CDR3 does not end with the conserved phenylalanine or tryptophan, this likely comes from a read error. CDR3 protein: CASSPPRGGVRSNTEAFY. The CDR3 region has the DNA TGCGCCAGCAGCCCCCCCCGGGGGGGTGTACGTTCGAACACTGAAGCTTTCTAT. The V gene is TRBV4-1, the J gene TRBJ1-1, with D possibly matching TRBD1 (5 bases). With 4 bases removed from V and 1 base from J, the gap between germline ends came to 22 bases. This CDR3 contains 18 residues. Germline V gene sequence: CDR1 MGHRA, CDR2 YSYEKL.

About this clonotype: A much bigger clone sits one base away, suggesting this may be a read error. The CDR3: CASSSGTANQPQYF. The CDR3, as DNA: TGTGCCAGCAGCTCCGGGACAGCGAATCAGCCCCAGTATTTT. The chain couples TRBV6-5 to TRBJ1-5; 7 positions agree with TRBD1. The J call may be faulty, since TRBJ2-3 better matches the DNA end. The CDR3 runs 14 residues. Germline assignment: CDR1 MNHEY and CDR2 SVGAGI.

Details on this clonotype: The germline gene is not matched at one end of the junction; a read error may be the cause. The chain joins TRBV6-1 to TRBJ1-6, with TRBD1 matching over 7 bases. The CDR3 is 13 residues long. Germline CDR1 is MNHNS and CDR2 is SASEGT. This CDR3 reads CTSRGTAGSPLHF. As DNA, the CDR3 is TGTACCAGCAGAGGGACAGCGGGATCACCCCTCCACTTT.

This clonotype was observed a few times. Being one base from a much bigger clone, this may be a read error. V usage is TRBV6-1 and J usage is TRBJ2-3; D call uncertain. Germline CDR1 MNHNS, CDR2 SASEGT. This CDR3 region has 15 residues. The CDR3 DNA sequence: TGTGCCAACAGTGAAGCGCGGCACCCCACAGATACGCAGTATTTT. Its translation is CANSEARHPTDTQYF.

To note about this clonotype: The junction shows a germline mismatch at one end, possibly a read error. The J gene is TRBJ1-1, the V gene TRBV20-1; D may be TRBD1 (6 bases). The CDR3 consists of 14 residues. Per germline, CDR1 DFQATT and CDR2 SNEGSKA (reference sequence). CDR3 DNA sequence: TGCAGTGCTGGTGTGGGACAAATGAACGCTGAAGCTTTCTTT. Amino acids: CSAGVGQMNAEAFF.

The J gene is TRBJ2-7, the V gene TRBV5-6, with 7 bases matching TRBD2. The CDR3 has 17 amino acids. After removal of 3 bases from V and 3 bases from J, the junction contained 15 bases not matched to a gene. Looked up from germline, CDR1 is SGHDT and CDR2 is YYEEEE. The DNA of the CDR3 is TGTGCCAGCAGCTCTATACTAGCGAGTACAAAGAGCTACGAGCAGTACTTC. Its protein product is CASSSILASTKSYEQYF.

J is TRBJ2-4 and V is TRBV6-5, with unresolved D. The germline gives CDR1 MNHEY, CDR2 SVGAGI. The CDR3 spans 15 residues. The V end was cut by 6 bases, the J end by 2 bases, with 14 bases between. The CDR3 sequence is CASSLLIRTKNIQYF. As DNA, the CDR3 is TGTGCCAGCAGCCTGCTTATTAGAACCAAAAACATTCAGTACTTC.

This clonotype was counted between two and nine times. A much more abundant neighbour one base away suggests this may be a read error. The chain employs TRBV7-9 and TRBJ2-1, with TRBD1 matching 9 bases. Per germline, CDR1 SEHNR and CDR2 FQNEAQ (reference sequence). The CDR3 has 15 amino acids. The CDR3 sequence: CAGSLEGQGSYEQFF. CDR3 nucleotide sequence: TGTGCCGGCAGCTTAGAGGGACAGGGATCGTATGAGCAGTTCTTC.

This clonotype has ten or more counts. The genes are TRBV5-6 and TRBJ2-1; no clear D gene. CDR1 is SGHDT and CDR2 is YYEEEE in the germline V gene. There are 15 residues in the CDR3. V gave up 5 bases and J gave up 0 bases, with 12 bases separating them. The CDR3 loop reads CASSLGPRSYNEQFF. DNA for the CDR3: TGTGCCAGCAGTCTTGGACCACGCTCCTACAATGAGCAGTTCTTC.

Concerning this clonotype: This may stem from a read error, because a much larger clone lies one nucleotide away. V gene TRBV14 combines with J gene TRBJ1-1; D possibly corresponds to TRBD1 (5 bases). The germline CDR1 and CDR2 sequences are SGHDN and FVKESK. CDR3 length: 16 residues. CDR3 loop: CARSRYLGTANTEAFF. Here the CDR3 DNA reads TGTGCCCGCAGCCGGTACCTCGGGACTGCCAACACTGAAGCTTTCTTT.

The chain has TRBV20-1 and TRBJ1-1, with D perhaps TRBD1 (5 bases). V was cut by 3 bases and J by 4 bases, with 18 bases left in between. This CDR3 has 15 amino acids. Germline V gives CDR1 DFQATT, CDR2 SNEGSKA (reference sequence). In DNA, the CDR3 is TGCAGTGCTAGCCGAGGGGCGCATTCAAGCACTGAAGCTTTCTTT. Translated: CSASRGAHSSTEAFF.

As regards this clonotype: Its ends do not fully match the called genes, so a read error is possible. The chain combines TRBV5-4 with TRBJ2-2; D is possibly TRBD1 or TRBD2 (6 bases each). The length of the CDR3 is 14 residues. CDR1 and CDR2 from the germline V gene are SGHNT and YYREEE (reference sequence). The CDR3 region has the DNA TGTACCAGCAGCTTTCCGGGGGCGGCCCGGGAGCTGTTTTTT. Translated: CTSSFPGAARELFF.

This clonotype was seen only a few times. The rearrangement links TRBV19 to TRBJ2-1, with 13 bases fitting TRBD2. V was pared by 10 bases and J by 7 bases, with 7 bases of the junction left unmatched. Germline V CDR1 and CDR2: LNHDA, SQIVND (reference sequence). This CDR3 is built from 14 residues. CDR3 amino acids: CATGGLAGNNEQFF. CDR3 nucleotide sequence: TGTGCCACCGGGGGACTAGCGGGAAATAATGAGCAGTTCTTC.

The V and J genes are TRBV7-9 and TRBJ2-7, with TRBD1 matching over 11 bases. V lost 3 bases to trimming and J lost 4 bases; unmatched junction nucleotides: 5. The germline gives CDR1 SEHNR, CDR2 FQNEAQ (reference sequence). The CDR3 has 15 amino acids. The CDR3 sequence is CASSFRTGGEYEQYF. The CDR3 DNA reads TGTGCCAGCAGCTTCCGGACAGGGGGCGAGTACGAGCAGTACTTC.